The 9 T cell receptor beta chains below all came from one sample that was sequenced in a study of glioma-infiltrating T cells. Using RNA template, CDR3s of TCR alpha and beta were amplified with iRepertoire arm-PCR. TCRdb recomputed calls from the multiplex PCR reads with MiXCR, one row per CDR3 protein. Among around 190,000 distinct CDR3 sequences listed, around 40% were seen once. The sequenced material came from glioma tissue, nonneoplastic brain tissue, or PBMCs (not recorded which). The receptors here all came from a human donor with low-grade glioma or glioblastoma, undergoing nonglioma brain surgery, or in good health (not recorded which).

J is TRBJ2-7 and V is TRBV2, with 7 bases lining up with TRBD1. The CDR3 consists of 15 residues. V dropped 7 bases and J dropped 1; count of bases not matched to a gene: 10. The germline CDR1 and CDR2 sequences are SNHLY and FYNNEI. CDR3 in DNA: TGTGCCAGCAATAATAGACAGGGATCATCCTACGAGCAGTACTTC. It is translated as CASNNRQGSSYEQYF.

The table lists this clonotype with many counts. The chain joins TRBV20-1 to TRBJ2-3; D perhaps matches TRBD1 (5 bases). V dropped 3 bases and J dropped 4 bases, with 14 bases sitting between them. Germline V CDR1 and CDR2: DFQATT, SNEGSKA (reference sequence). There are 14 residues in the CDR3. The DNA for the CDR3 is TGCAGTGCTAGCTTATCAGGGTTCCCAGATACGCAGTATTTT. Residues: CSASLSGFPDTQYF.

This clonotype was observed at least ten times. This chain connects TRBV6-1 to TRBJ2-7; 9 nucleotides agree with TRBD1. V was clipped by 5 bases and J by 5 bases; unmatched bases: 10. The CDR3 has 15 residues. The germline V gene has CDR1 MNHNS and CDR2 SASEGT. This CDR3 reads CASSSPGTGNHEQYF. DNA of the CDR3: TGTGCCAGCAGTTCTCCCGGGACAGGGAACCACGAGCAGTACTTC.

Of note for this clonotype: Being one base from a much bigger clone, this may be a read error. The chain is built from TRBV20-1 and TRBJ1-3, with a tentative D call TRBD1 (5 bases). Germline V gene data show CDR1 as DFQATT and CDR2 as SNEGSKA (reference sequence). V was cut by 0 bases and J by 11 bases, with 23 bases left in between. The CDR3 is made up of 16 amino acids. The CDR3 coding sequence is TGCAGTGCTAGAGATTCGTCCGGGACTTCTCCCGGCGCCATATATTTT. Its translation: CSARDSSGTSPGAIYF.

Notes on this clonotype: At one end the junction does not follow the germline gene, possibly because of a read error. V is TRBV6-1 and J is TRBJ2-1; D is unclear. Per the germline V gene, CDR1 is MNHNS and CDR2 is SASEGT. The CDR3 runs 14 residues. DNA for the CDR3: TGTGCCATCAGTGACCCAAGAATGCCAAATGAGCAGTTCTTC. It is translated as CAISDPRMPNEQFF.

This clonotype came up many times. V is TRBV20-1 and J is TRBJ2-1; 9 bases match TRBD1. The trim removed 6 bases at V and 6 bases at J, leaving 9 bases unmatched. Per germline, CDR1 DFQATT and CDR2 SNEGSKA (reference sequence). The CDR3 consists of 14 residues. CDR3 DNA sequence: TGCAGTGCGCCCCCGGGACAGGGCCGCAATGAGCAGTTCTTC. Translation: CSAPPGQGRNEQFF.

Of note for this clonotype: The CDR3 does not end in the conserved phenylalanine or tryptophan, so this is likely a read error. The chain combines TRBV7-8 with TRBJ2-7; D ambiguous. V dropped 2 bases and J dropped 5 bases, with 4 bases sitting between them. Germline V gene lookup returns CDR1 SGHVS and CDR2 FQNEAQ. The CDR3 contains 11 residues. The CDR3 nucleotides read TGTGCCAGCAGCTTATATGACGAGCAGTACTTA. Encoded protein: CASSLYDEQYL.

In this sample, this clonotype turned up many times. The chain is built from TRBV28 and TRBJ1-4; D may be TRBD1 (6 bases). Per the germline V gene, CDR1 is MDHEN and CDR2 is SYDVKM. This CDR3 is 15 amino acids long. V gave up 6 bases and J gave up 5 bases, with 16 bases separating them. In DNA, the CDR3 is TGTGCCAGCAGCCGCCGCAGGGGCCGAAATGAAAAACTGTTTTTT. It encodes CASSRRRGRNEKLFF.

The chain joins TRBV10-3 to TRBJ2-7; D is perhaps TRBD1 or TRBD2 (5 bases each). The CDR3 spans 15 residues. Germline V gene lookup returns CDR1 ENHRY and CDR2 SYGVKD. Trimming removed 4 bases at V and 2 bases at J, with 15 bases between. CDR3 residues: CAISATGAGPYEQYF. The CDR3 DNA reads TGTGCCATCAGTGCAACAGGCGCGGGCCCCTACGAGCAGTACTTC.